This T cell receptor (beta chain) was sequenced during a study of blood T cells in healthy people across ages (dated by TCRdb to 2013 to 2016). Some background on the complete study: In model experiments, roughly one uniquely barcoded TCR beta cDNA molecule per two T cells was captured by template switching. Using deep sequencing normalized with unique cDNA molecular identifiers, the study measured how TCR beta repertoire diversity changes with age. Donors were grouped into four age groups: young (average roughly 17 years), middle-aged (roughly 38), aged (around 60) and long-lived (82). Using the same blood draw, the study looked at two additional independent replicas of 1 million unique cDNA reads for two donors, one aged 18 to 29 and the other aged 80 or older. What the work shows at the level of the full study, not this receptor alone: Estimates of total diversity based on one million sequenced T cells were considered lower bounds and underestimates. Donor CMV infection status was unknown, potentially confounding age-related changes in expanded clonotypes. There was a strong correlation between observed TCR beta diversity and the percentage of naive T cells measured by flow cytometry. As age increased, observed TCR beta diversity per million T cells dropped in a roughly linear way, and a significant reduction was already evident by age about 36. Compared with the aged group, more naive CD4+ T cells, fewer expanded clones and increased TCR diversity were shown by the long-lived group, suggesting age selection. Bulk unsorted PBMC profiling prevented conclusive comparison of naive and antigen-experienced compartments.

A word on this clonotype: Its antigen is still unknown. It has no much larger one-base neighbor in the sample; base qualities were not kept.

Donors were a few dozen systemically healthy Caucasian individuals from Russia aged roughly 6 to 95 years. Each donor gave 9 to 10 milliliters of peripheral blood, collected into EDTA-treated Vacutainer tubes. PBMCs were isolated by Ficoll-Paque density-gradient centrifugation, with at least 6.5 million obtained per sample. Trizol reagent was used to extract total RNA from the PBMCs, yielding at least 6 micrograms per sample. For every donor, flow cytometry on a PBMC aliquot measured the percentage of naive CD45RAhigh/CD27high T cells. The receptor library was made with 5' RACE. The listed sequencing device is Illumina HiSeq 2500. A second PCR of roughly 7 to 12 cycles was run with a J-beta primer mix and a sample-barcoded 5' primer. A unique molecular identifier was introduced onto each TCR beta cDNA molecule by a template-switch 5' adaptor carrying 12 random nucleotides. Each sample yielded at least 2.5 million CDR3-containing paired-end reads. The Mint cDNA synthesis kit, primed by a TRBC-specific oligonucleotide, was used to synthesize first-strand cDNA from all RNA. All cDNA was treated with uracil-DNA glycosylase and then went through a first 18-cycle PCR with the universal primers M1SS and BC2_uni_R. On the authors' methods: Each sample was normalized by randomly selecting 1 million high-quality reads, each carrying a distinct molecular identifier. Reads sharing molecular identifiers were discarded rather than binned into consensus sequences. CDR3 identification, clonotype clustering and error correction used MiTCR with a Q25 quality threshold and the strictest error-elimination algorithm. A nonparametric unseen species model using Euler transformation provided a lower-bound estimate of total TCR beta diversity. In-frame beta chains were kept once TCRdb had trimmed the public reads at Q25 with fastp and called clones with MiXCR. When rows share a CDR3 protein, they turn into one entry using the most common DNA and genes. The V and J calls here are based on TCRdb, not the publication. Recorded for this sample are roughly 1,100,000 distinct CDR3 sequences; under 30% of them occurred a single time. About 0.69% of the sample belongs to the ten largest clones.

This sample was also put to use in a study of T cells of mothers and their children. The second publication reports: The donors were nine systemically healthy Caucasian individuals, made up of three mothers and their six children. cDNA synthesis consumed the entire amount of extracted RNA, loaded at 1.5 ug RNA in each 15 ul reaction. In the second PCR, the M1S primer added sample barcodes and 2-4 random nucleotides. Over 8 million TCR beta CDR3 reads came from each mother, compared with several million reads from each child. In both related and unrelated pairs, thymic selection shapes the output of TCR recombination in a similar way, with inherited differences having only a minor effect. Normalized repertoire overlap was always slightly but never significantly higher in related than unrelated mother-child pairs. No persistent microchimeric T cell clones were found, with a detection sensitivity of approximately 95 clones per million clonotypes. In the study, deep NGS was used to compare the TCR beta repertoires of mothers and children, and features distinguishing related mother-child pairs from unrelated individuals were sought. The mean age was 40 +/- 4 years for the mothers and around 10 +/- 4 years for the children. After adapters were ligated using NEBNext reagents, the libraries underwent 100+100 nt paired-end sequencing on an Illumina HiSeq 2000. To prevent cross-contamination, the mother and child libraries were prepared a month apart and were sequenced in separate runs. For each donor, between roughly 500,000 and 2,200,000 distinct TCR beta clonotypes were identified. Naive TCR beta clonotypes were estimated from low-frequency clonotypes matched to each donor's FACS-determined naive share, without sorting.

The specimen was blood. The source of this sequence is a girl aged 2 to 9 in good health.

The DNA sequence follows: TGTGCCAGCACCGGACAGGCCCTCTACGAGCAGTACTTC. Protein translation: CASTGQALYEQYF. This chain is built from TRBV25-1 and TRBJ2-7; 7 central nucleotides agree with TRBD1. Inclusive of the bounding cysteine and phenylalanine, the CDR3 is 13 residues long. Only the CDR3 DNA is retained, 39 bases long and in frame from the first base. V is trimmed back by 7 bases and J by 3 bases, and the junction contains 6 bases that no gene match accounts for. As encoded in the germline V gene, CDR1 is MGHDK while CDR2 is SYGVNS.